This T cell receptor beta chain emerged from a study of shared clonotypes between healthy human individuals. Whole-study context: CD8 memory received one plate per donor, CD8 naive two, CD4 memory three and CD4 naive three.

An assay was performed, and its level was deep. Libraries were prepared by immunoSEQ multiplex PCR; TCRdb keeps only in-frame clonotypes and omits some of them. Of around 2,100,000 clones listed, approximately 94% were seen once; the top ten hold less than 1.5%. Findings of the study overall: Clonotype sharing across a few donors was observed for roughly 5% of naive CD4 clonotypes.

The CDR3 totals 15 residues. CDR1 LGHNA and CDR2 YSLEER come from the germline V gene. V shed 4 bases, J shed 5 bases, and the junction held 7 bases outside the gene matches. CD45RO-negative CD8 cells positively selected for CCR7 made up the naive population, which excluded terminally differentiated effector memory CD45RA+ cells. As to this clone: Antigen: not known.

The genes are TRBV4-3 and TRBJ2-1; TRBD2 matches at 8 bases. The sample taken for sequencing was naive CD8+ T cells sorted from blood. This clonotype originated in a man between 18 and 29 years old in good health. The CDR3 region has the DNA TGCGCCAGCAGCCCTGGGGCGGGAGGCAACAATGAGCAGTTCTTC. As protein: CASSPGAGGNNEQFF.